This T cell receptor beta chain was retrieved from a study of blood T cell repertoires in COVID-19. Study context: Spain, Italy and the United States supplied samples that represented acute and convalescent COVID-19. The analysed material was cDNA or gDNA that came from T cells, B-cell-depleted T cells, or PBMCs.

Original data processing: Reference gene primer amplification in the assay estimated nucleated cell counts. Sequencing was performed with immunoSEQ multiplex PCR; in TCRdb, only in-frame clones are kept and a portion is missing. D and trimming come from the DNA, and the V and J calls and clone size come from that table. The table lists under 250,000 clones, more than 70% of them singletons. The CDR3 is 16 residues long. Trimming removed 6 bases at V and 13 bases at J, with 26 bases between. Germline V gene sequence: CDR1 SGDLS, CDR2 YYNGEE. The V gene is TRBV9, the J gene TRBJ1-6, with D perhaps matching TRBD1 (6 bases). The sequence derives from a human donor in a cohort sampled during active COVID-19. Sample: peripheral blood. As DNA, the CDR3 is TGTGCCAGCACCAAGGCAACAGGGACACCAAATGATCCCCTCCACTTT. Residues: CASTKATGTPNDPLHF.